A selection of T cell receptor beta chains follows, all from one sample in a study of regulatory T cells in long-lasting Graves disease. TCRdb re-derived calls from the multiplex PCR reads in MiXCR, one entry per CDR3 protein. The sample has around 460,000 distinct CDR3 sequences; 20% to 25% are singletons. Here the sequenced sample was peripheral blood mononuclear cells (PBMCs), taken when the disease was refractory, from a patient treated with antithyroid drugs. The origin of the receptors is a female donor with Graves disease. Both conserved end residues are part of each CDR3. Each record gives: CDR3 DNA, CDR3 protein, clone size, D gene, V gene, J gene. The D gene is left open where the match is weak. Not every row has a clone size; where given, it reads once, few, many or a size class.

TGCGCCAGCAGCCGCTTATGGGACAACCAAGAGACCCAGTACTTC	CASSRLWDNQETQYF	few	NA	TRBV4-1	TRBJ2-5
TGTGCCAGCAGTTTATACTCATGGAGCGGGGGAAGGGAGACCCAGTACTTC	CASSLYSWSGGRETQYF	many	TRBD2	TRBV28	TRBJ2-5
TGTGCCAGTAGTACCTCCATAGCGGAGACCCAGTACTTC	CASSTSIAETQYF	NA	NA	TRBV19	TRBJ2-5
TGCGCCAGCAGCAGAGGAGGCTCAGAAAAACTGTTTTTT	CASSRGGSEKLFF	many	NA	TRBV5-1	TRBJ1-4
TGTGCCATCAGTGGGAATAGCGGCGGGAACATTCAGTACTTC	CAISGNSGGNIQYF	few	NA	TRBV10-3	TRBJ2-4
TGTGCCACCAGTGCCCCCGCGGACCCAGGGCAGTACTTC	CATSAPADPGQYF	few	NA	TRBV24-1	TRBJ2-7
TGTGCCACCAGTGACCGGGACAGGGGGAACGAGCAGTACTTC	CATSDRDRGNEQYF	NA	TRBD1	TRBV24-1	TRBJ2-7
TGTGCCAACAGCTTCGGCCCCGGACAGGGACCTTACGAGCAGTACTTC	CANSFGPGQGPYEQYF	many	TRBD1	TRBV11-2	TRBJ2-7
TGTGCCAGCCTGGGCCCGGGGACAGGTAGCACAGATACGCAGTATTTT	CASLGPGTGSTDTQYF	few	TRBD1	TRBV27	TRBJ2-3
TGTGCCAGCAGCTCGACAGGGACGGGGGAGACCCAGTACTTC	CASSSTGTGETQYF	many	TRBD1	TRBV28	TRBJ2-5
TGTGCCATCACCCCGGCCCGAGGGGCCAACGTCCTGACTTTC	CAITPARGANVLTF	NA	NA	TRBV10-3	TRBJ2-6
TGTGCCAGCAGCTTGTTTGGGATTAGCTCGATCTATGGCTACACCTTC	CASSLFGISSIYGYTF	NA	NA	TRBV5-6	TRBJ1-2
TGCGCCAGCAGCTTGGGGGGATTCTATGGCTACACCTTC	CASSLGGFYGYTF	many	NA	TRBV5-1	TRBJ1-2
TGTGCCAGCAGTTCCGCCAGCGGGAGCCAATACGAGCAGTACTTC	CASSSASGSQYEQYF	many	TRBD2	TRBV28	TRBJ2-7
TGTGCCAGCAAAAGAGGACAGGGGGGGAATTCACCCCTCCACTTT	CASKRGQGGNSPLHF	many	TRBD1	TRBV2	TRBJ1-6
TGCAGTGCTAGAGTTGGTTTGGCGGCCTACGAGCAGTACTTC	CSARVGLAAYEQYF	NA	NA	TRBV20-1	TRBJ2-7
TGTGCCAGTAGTATAGCAGGAGACCGAGCGGAGACCCAGTACTTC	CASSIAGDRAETQYF	NA	NA	TRBV19	TRBJ2-5
TGCAGCGAGGTACAGGGACCTGAAGCTTTCTTT	CSEVQGPEAFF	many	NA	TRBV29-1	TRBJ1-1
TGTGCCAGCAGCTTAGGAATTCTGGGCACTGAAGCTTTCTTT	CASSLGILGTEAFF	many	NA	TRBV11-1	TRBJ1-1
TGTGCCAGCAGTTTCCAACAGGGGTCGGATGGCTACACCTTC	CASSFQQGSDGYTF	many	TRBD1	TRBV12-3/TRBV12-4	TRBJ1-2
TGTGCCAGCAGCTTTGGACACCCGAACACTGAAGCTTTCTTT	CASSFGHPNTEAFF	NA	NA	TRBV5-6	TRBJ1-1
TGTGCCAGCAGCTACAGGGCCGGGGACGAGCAGTACTTC	CASSYRAGDEQYF	NA	NA	TRBV7-9	TRBJ2-7
TGTGCCAGCATCGGGGGAGGGGTAGAGACCCAGTACTTC	CASIGGGVETQYF	many	TRBD2	TRBV6-1	TRBJ2-5
TGTGCCAGCAGCCCAGGGGTAGGACAGCCCCAGCATTTT	CASSPGVGQPQHF	few	NA	TRBV5-4	TRBJ1-5
TGTGCCAGCAGTTCCCTAGCGGTTAACTCCTACAATGAGCAGTTCTTC	CASSSLAVNSYNEQFF	NA	TRBD2	TRBV28	TRBJ2-1
TGTGCCAGCAGGTACAGGGCATACTATGGCTACACCTTC	CASRYRAYYGYTF	many	NA	TRBV28	TRBJ1-2
TGTGCCAGTCTGGACAGGACCTATGGCTACACCTTC	CASLDRTYGYTF	many	TRBD1	TRBV19	TRBJ1-2